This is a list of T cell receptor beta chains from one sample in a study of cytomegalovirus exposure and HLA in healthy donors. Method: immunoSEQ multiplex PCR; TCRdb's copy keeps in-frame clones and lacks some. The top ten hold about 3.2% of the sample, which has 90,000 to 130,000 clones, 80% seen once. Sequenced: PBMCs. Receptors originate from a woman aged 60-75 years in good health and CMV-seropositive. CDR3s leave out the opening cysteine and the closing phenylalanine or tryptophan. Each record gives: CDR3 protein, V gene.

CDR3: ASSPFSGGPQETQY
V: TRBV11-3

CDR3: ASSRGLAGAGTGELF
V: TRBV5-4

CDR3: SSSLVGGSHEQY
V: TRBV7-9

CDR3: ASPPAGTGVYEQY
V: TRBV28

CDR3: SASTGPFTGQY
V: TRBV29-1

CDR3: ASSKRGQGYEQY
V: TRBV21-1

CDR3: SVRTGRNTEAF
V: TRBV29-1

CDR3: ASRREGPETQY
V: TRBV5-1

CDR3: ASSVDSRQETQY
V: TRBV9

CDR3: ASSRNPAEETQY
V: TRBV5-1

CDR3: ASSSKRPGLGDTQY
V: TRBV5-1

CDR3: ASSITGTNTLAQY
V: TRBV19

CDR3: ASSLRGDEKLF
V: TRBV5-1

CDR3: ASSSPGQVHYGYT
V: TRBV28

CDR3: ASSFSGLVGSEQY
V: TRBV27

CDR3: ASSQGYGYT
V: TRBV27

CDR3: SVGQQLRTDTQY
V: TRBV29-1

CDR3: ASTWTGQGWFRSPGELF
V: TRBV11-2

CDR3: ATSTGASRINEQF
V: TRBV10-3

CDR3: ASSPLARETQY
V: TRBV18

CDR3: ASRGPDRRGEKLF
V: TRBV28

CDR3: ASTTLGGPWADEQY
V: TRBV5-1

CDR3: ASSPGGTAISTEAF
V: TRBV7-3

CDR3: ASSIGTSSDEQY
V: TRBV19

CDR3: SVGGQEFRVDYGYT
V: TRBV29-1

CDR3: ASGTGETYEQY
V: TRBV5-4

CDR3: ASSGGIGYNEQF
V: TRBV6-5

CDR3: SAELNSPLH
V: TRBV20-1

CDR3: ASSYGQKTHGQY
V: TRBV4-1

CDR3: ASSVAGGTGVETQY
V: TRBV9

CDR3: ASTVGPYEQY
V: TRBV6-1

CDR3: ASSGPGLAGDTQY
V: TRBV19

CDR3: ASSYDRGANQPQH
V: TRBV6-5

CDR3: ASSEGRNEQF
V: TRBV10-2

CDR3: ASSPRQREETQY
V: TRBV5-1

CDR3: ASSLGGTGGNQPQH
V: TRBV5-4

CDR3: ASSFVSGRVPDTQY
V: TRBV18

CDR3: ASRGTDYNEQF
V: TRBV27